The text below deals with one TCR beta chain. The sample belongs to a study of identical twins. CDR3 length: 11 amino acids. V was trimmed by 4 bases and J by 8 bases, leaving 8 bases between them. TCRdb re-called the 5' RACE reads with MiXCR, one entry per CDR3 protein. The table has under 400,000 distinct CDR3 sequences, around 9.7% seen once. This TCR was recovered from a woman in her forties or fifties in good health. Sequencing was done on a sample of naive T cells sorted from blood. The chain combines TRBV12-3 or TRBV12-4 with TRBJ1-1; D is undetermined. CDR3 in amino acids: CASSWAQEAFF. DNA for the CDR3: TGTGCCAGCAGTTGGGCCCAGGAAGCTTTCTTT.